These 29 T cell receptor beta chains share one sample of origin, sequenced in a study of T cell repertoires in cytomegalovirus infection. TCRdb redid the calling of the reads with MiXCR, one entry per CDR3 protein. The sample comprises about 830,000 distinct CDR3 sequences, approximately 30% of which are singletons, and around an eighth rests with the top ten. Their recognized antigens are unknown. Source: cultured CD8+ T cells from PBMCs, taken from culture after CMV antigen stimulation. The origin of the receptors is a human donor in good health (CMV status not recorded). Some clones in this sample may be carry-over from other donors' samples.

The CDR3 DNA reads TGTGCCAGCAGTTACTCCATCGGAGCTGGGAACACCGGGGAGCTGTTTTTT. This sequence encodes CASSYSIGAGNTGELFF. J is TRBJ2-2 and V is TRBV6-5; unclear D gene. Per the germline V gene, CDR1 is MNHEY and CDR2 is SVGAGI. V lost 0 bases to trimming and J lost 1 base, with 12 bases between them. CDR3 length: 17 residues.

The gene calls are TRBV2 and TRBJ2-7; TRBD1 is a possible D gene (5 bases). Looked up from germline, CDR1 is SNHLY and CDR2 is FYNNEI. The CDR3 is made up of 12 amino acids. V lost 7 bases and J 4 bases, leaving 11 bases between the germline ends. CDR3 DNA sequence: TGTGCCAGCAATGATTCAGGGTACGAGCAGTACTTC. The encoded protein is CASNDSGYEQYF.

The chain couples TRBV19 to TRBJ1-2; D not resolved. Trimming took off 6 bases at V and 5 bases at J, with 13 bases between the two ends. There are 13 residues in the CDR3. Germline CDR1 LNHDA, CDR2 SQIVND (reference sequence). CDR3 residues: CASSHELYYGYTF. The CDR3 region has the DNA TGTGCCAGTAGCCACGAGCTCTATTATGGCTACACCTTC.

This clonotype was counted once. The chain carries TRBV7-9 and TRBJ2-7; no clear D. Germline assignment: CDR1 SEHNR and CDR2 FQNEAQ (reference sequence). This CDR3 spans 15 amino acids. The V and J ends lost 5 bases and 4 bases respectively, with 18 bases between them. CDR3 loop: CASSQVKTPLYEQYF. In DNA form, the CDR3 reads TGTGCCAGCAGCCAAGTGAAGACCCCACTATACGAGCAGTACTTC.

J is TRBJ1-3 and V is TRBV19; D not resolved. V lost 3 bases to trimming and J lost 0 bases, with 9 bases between them. Germline-derived CDR1 and CDR2 are LNHDA and SQIVND (reference sequence). The CDR3 is made up of 15 amino acids. CDR3 bases: TGTGCCAGTAGTATGTCGGGTAACTCTGGAAACACCATATATTTT. Translated, it gives CASSMSGNSGNTIYF.

V usage is TRBV5-1 and J usage is TRBJ2-5; 9 bases are shared with TRBD2. Germline CDR1 and CDR2: SGHRS and YFSETQ. This CDR3 comprises 15 residues. The V gene end was trimmed by 6 bases and the J gene end by 5 bases; junction bases not matched to a gene: 11. The CDR3 reads CASNSGGGASETQYF. CDR3 bases: TGCGCCAGCAACTCCGGCGGGGGGGCTTCGGAGACCCAGTACTTC.

This clonotype was picked up a small number of times. The J gene is TRBJ1-1, the V gene TRBV6-5; the D gene is possibly TRBD1 (5 bases). V lost 0 bases to trimming and J lost 6 bases, with 14 bases between them. Germline V gene data show CDR1 as MNHEY and CDR2 as SVGAGI. There are 15 residues in the CDR3. CDR3 sequence reads: CASSYSWGSGSEAFF. CDR3 bases: TGTGCCAGCAGTTACTCGTGGGGGTCCGGATCTGAAGCTTTCTTT.

The chain uses TRBV4-2 and TRBJ1-2, with D possibly TRBD1 on 5 matching bases. CDR3 length: 13 amino acids. Germline CDR1 is LGHNA and CDR2 is YNFKEQ. V dropped 0 bases and J dropped 4 bases, with 6 bases sitting between them. The CDR3 bases are TGTGCCAGCAGCCAAGAACAGGCCTATGGCTACACCTTC. It codes for CASSQEQAYGYTF.

The rearrangement uses TRBV5-1 and TRBJ1-6; no clear D. Per the germline V gene, CDR1 is SGHRS and CDR2 is YFSETQ. V dropped 0 bases and J dropped 0 bases, with 13 bases sitting between them. This CDR3 contains 18 residues. The CDR3 spells CASSLDGIQSSYNSPLHF. DNA for the CDR3: TGCGCCAGCAGCTTGGACGGCATCCAGAGCTCCTATAATTCACCCCTCCACTTT.

There are a few counts of this clonotype. The chain uses TRBV12-3 or TRBV12-4 and TRBJ1-1; no clear D gene. With 3 bases removed from V and 2 bases from J, the gap between germline ends came to 16 bases. The CDR3 loop spans 16 amino acids. This CDR3 reads CASSFGGYSANTEAFF. CDR3 DNA sequence: TGTGCCAGCAGTTTTGGCGGGTATTCGGCCAACACTGAAGCTTTCTTT.

The V and J genes are TRBV20-1 and TRBJ1-5; 9 nucleotides align to TRBD1. The CDR3 is 15 amino acids. Per the germline V gene, CDR1 is DFQATT and CDR2 is SNEGSKA (reference sequence). The ends lost 1 base at V and 1 base at J; junction bases unmatched: 2. This CDR3 reads CSARVDRGSNQPQHF. DNA for the CDR3: TGCAGTGCTAGAGTTGACAGGGGGAGCAATCAGCCCCAGCATTTT.

The chain employs TRBV4-1 and TRBJ1-1; D gene unclear. The CDR3 loop spans 14 amino acids. Germline CDR1 is MGHRA and CDR2 is YSYEKL. Trimming removed 0 bases at V and 6 bases at J, with 11 bases between. CDR3 residues: CASSQDWGVAEAFF. CDR3 nucleotides: TGCGCCAGCAGCCAAGATTGGGGTGTGGCTGAAGCTTTCTTT.

In this sample, this clonotype turned up a few times. This chain joins TRBV7-2 and TRBJ2-1; D is uncertain. Trimming removed 6 bases at V and 0 bases at J, with 12 bases between. Germline V CDR1 and CDR2: SGHTA, FQGNSA. This CDR3 is 15 amino acids long. The CDR3 DNA is TGTGCCAGCAGAACCGACTCCTCCTCCTACAATGAGCAGTTCTTC. Translating gives CASRTDSSSYNEQFF.

This sequence joins TRBV5-6 and TRBJ2-7, with 14 bases matching TRBD2. Trimming at V came to 6 bases and at J to 2 bases, leaving 13 bases not matched to a gene. This CDR3 has 18 amino acids. Per germline, CDR1 SGHDT and CDR2 YYEEEE. As DNA, the CDR3 is TGTGCCAGCATTTCTCAGGGACTAGCGGGGGATCGTCCCTACGAGCAGTACTTC. It is translated as CASISQGLAGDRPYEQYF.

CDR3 nucleotide sequence: TGTGCCAGCAGCGCCGGGAATTACGATGAAAAACTGTTTTTT. The encoded protein is CASSAGNYDEKLFF. V gene TRBV5-4 combines with J gene TRBJ1-4, with no clear D. Germline V gene data show CDR1 as SGHNT and CDR2 as YYREEE (reference sequence). Deletions cut 4 bases from V and 6 bases from J, with 13 bases between. This CDR3 has 14 residues.

V usage is TRBV6-1 and J usage is TRBJ2-7; 9 bases map to TRBD1. The CDR3 has 17 amino acids. Losses at the gene ends were 3 bases for V and 5 bases for J; bases not matched to a gene: 14. In germline, CDR1 is MNHNS, CDR2 SASEGT. The CDR3 bases are TGTGCCAGCAGTGACCGACAGGGGGTACCCCTTTGGGACGAGCAGTACGTC. Its protein is CASSDRQGVPLWDEQYV.

CDR3 nucleotide sequence: TGTGCCAGCAGTGAACGTTGGGACAGGGGGACTGAAGCTTTCTTT. Its protein product is CASSERWDRGTEAFF. V usage is TRBV25-1 and J usage is TRBJ1-1; 11 positions match TRBD1. This CDR3 is 15 amino acids long. Germline CDR1 is MGHDK and CDR2 is SYGVNS. The ends lost 2 bases at V and 5 bases at J; junction bases unmatched: 4.

The chain recombines TRBV5-5 with TRBJ2-3; no clear D gene. Germline V gene data show CDR1 as SGHKS and CDR2 as YYEKEE (reference sequence). Trimming removed 4 bases from V and 6 bases from J, with 15 bases in between. This CDR3 has 14 amino acids. Written as DNA, the CDR3 is TGTGCCAGCAGCCCTGTCCCCCCGGTGGATACGCAGTATTTT. Its translation is CASSPVPPVDTQYF.

CDR3 amino acids: CASSYALGNTIYF. The CDR3 DNA follows: TGTGCCAGCAGTTACGCGCTTGGAAACACCATATATTTT. V and J are TRBV6-8 and TRBJ1-3; no reliable D call. CDR1 is MNHGY and CDR2 is SAAAGT in the germline V gene. The CDR3 spans 13 residues. V was pared by 2 bases and J by 3 bases, with 5 bases between.

The chain couples TRBV5-6 to TRBJ1-2; 8 nucleotides align to TRBD1. The J segment lost 8 bases and the V segment lost 3 bases, leaving 12 bases of the junction unmatched. The CDR3 length is 15 residues. Germline lookup yields CDR1 SGHDT and CDR2 YYEEEE. In nucleotides, the CDR3 is TGTGCCAGCAGCTCACCCCCCCAGGGGGCCTGGGGCTACACCTTC. It codes for CASSSPPQGAWGYTF.

In this sample, this clonotype turned up a few times. The rearrangement links TRBV6-2 or TRBV6-3 to TRBJ1-1; D possibly corresponds to TRBD1 (5 bases). Germline lookup yields CDR1 MNHEY and CDR2 SVGEGT. CDR3 length equals 18 residues. Trimming pared 3 bases from V and 4 bases from J, leaving 24 bases between. CDR3 region: CASSYDFGVGGRGTEAFF. DNA for the CDR3: TGTGCCAGCAGTTATGATTTCGGGGTCGGCGGAAGGGGCACTGAAGCTTTCTTT.

This chain connects TRBV28 to TRBJ1-2, with TRBD1 matching over 7 bases. This CDR3 is 15 amino acids long. CDR1 and CDR2 (germline): MDHEN, SYDVKM. V lost 4 bases and J lost 5; bases outside the gene matches: 10. The CDR3 coding sequence is TGTGCCAGCAGTTCCTCCGGACAGGCAATATATGGCTACACCTTC. Protein: CASSSSGQAIYGYTF.

The CDR3 DNA sequence: TGTGCCACCAGCAGCCGGGTGGTAGCGGGGACGAGCTCCTACAATGAGCAGTTCTTC. Amino acid sequence: CATSSRVVAGTSSYNEQFF. The V and J genes are TRBV15 and TRBJ2-1; the match to TRBD2 covers 8 bases. CDR1 is LNHNV and CDR2 is YYDKDF in the germline V gene (reference sequence). CDR3 length equals 19 residues. After removal of 3 bases from V and 0 bases from J, the junction contained 13 bases not matched to a gene.

This clonotype came up a few times. The J gene is TRBJ1-1, the V gene TRBV6-8, with a weak D call TRBD1 (5 bases). Germline V gene data show CDR1 as MNHGY and CDR2 as SAAAGT. This CDR3 comprises 16 residues. Trimming removed 4 bases from V and 4 bases from J, with 19 bases in between. The CDR3 loop reads CASSSGQTSPSTEAFF. The CDR3 DNA is TGTGCCAGCAGTTCTGGACAAACTTCTCCTAGCACTGAAGCTTTCTTT.

The genes are TRBV6-5 and TRBJ1-1; D possibly corresponds to TRBD1 (5 bases). CDR1 is MNHEY, CDR2 SVGAGI, per germline. The V and J ends lost 5 bases and 7 bases respectively, with 11 bases between them. The CDR3 runs to 12 residues. The CDR3 bases are TGTGCCAGCAGTCCGGCAGGGCTTGAAGCTTTCTTT. As protein: CASSPAGLEAFF.

V usage is TRBV28 and J usage is TRBJ2-7; the match to TRBD1 covers 8 bases. Trimming removed 4 bases from V and 0 bases from J; junction bases left unmatched: 11. The CDR3 spans 17 residues. Germline CDR1 reads MDHEN; CDR2 reads SYDVKM. DNA of the CDR3: TGTGCCAGCAGTTCGGGACAGGATAAAAGAAACTCCTACGAGCAGTACGTC. It specifies CASSSGQDKRNSYEQYV.

The rearrangement uses TRBV5-6 and TRBJ1-6; D gene ambiguous. This CDR3 contains 15 residues. Trimming took off 0 bases at V and 5 bases at J, with 9 bases between the two ends. CDR1 and CDR2 from the germline V gene are SGHDT and YYEEEE. This CDR3 is CASSLGGGNNSPLHF. CDR3 DNA sequence: TGTGCCAGCAGCTTGGGGGGAGGCAATAATTCACCCCTCCACTTT. Full variable domain (outside the CDR3, taken from reference TRBV5-6 and TRBJ1-6): DAGVTQSPTHLIKTRGQQVTLRCSPKSGHDTVSWYQQALGQGPQFIFQYYEEEERQRGNFPDRFSGHQFPNYSSELNVNALLLGDSALYLCASSLGGGNNSPLHFGNGTRLTVT.

A remark on this clonotype: A much larger clone differs by one base, so this may be a read error. The gene calls are TRBV7-2 and TRBJ1-5; D is unclear. V was clipped by 5 bases and J by 11 bases, with 10 bases between them. Germline V gene sequence: CDR1 SGHTA, CDR2 FQGNSA. This CDR3 has 11 residues. In DNA, the CDR3 is TGTGCCAGCAGCGCGGTGGGATCCCAGCATTTT. Protein product: CASSAVGSQHF. Supplemented by reference TRBV7-2 and TRBJ1-5, the full variable domain reads GAGVSQSPSNKVTEKGKDVELRCDPISGHTALYWYRQSLGQGLEFLIYFQGNSAPDKSGLPSDRFSAERTGGSVSTLTIQRTQQEDSAVYLCASSAVGSQHFGDGTRLSIL.

The rearrangement uses TRBV27 and TRBJ2-5; the D is unclear. The germline V gene has CDR1 MNHEY and CDR2 SMNVEV (reference sequence). CDR3 length equals 11 residues. Trimming cost V 4 bases and J 8 bases, with 8 bases left between them. DNA of the CDR3: TGTGCCAGCAGTTCCTTGGGAACCCAGTACTTC. It codes for CASSSLGTQYF.